Each of the 29 T cell receptor beta chains below was sequenced from the same sample in a study of T cell repertoires in cytomegalovirus infection. Using its own MiXCR run on the reads, TCRdb lists one record per CDR3 protein. This table holds almost 300,000 distinct CDR3 sequences, approximately 10% found once. Sequenced material: PBMCs. All receptors come from a human donor in good health (CMV status not recorded). Some clones in this sample may be carry-over from other donors' samples.

This clonotype was counted a few times. This sequence joins TRBV6-2 or TRBV6-3 and TRBJ2-7; D might be TRBD1 (6 bases). CDR3 length: 13 residues. Trimming removed 4 bases at V and 3 bases at J, with 10 bases between. Germline V gene data show CDR1 as MNHEY and CDR2 as SVGEGT. CDR3 coding DNA: TGTGCCAGCAGTTCCCAGGGGTTCTACGAGCAGTACGTC. Translation gives CASSSQGFYEQYV.

The chain joins TRBV5-1 to TRBJ2-1; the match to TRBD2 covers 8 bases. The CDR3 sequence is 15 residues long. The germline V gene encodes CDR1 SGHRS and CDR2 YFSETQ. The V gene end was trimmed by 4 bases and the J gene end by 6 bases; junction bases not matched to a gene: 9. The CDR3 DNA reads as TGCGCCAGCAGCCCGACTAGCGCCCCCCTCAATGAGCAGTTCTTC. Translating gives CASSPTSAPLNEQFF.

This clonotype was recorded at least ten times. This chain joins TRBV3-1 and TRBJ1-1; D perhaps matches TRBD1 (6 bases). V was cut by 3 bases and J by 6 bases, with 14 bases left in between. CDR1 is LGHDT and CDR2 is YNNKEL in the germline V gene (reference sequence). This CDR3 is 14 amino acids long. CDR3 coding DNA: TGTGCCAGCAGCCAGCTCCCAGGGGAAGCTGAAGCTTTCTTT. Translated, it gives CASSQLPGEAEAFF.

This clonotype was recorded many times. V is TRBV6-2 or TRBV6-3 and J is TRBJ2-1; 7 bases are shared with TRBD1. Germline V gene lookup returns CDR1 MNHEY and CDR2 SVGEGT. The trim removed 4 bases at V and 9 bases at J, leaving 12 bases unmatched. The CDR3 spans 15 residues. CDR3 sequence reads: CASSSTGSPVGEQFF. The CDR3 DNA sequence: TGTGCCAGCAGTTCGACAGGGAGTCCGGTCGGTGAGCAGTTCTTC.

With regard to this clonotype: At one end the junction does not follow the germline gene, possibly because of a read error. V gene TRBV28 combines with J gene TRBJ1-5; 7 bases fit TRBD1. The germline gives CDR1 MDHEN, CDR2 SYDVKM. CDR3 length: 12 amino acids. The CDR3 loop reads CASRTPRDSYYF. The CDR3 nucleotides are TGTGCCAGCAGGACGCCCCGGGACAGCTATTACTTT.

This clonotype has a handful of counts. The chain is built from TRBV14 and TRBJ1-2, with D possibly matching TRBD1 (5 bases). Trimming removed 4 bases at V and 4 bases at J, with 16 bases between. Germline CDR1 and CDR2: SGHDN and FVKESK. The CDR3 is 15 residues long. The DNA for the CDR3 is TGTGCCAGCAGCCCGGCAGGGCTTTTTCGCTATGGCTACACCTTC. Its protein product is CASSPAGLFRYGYTF.

In this sample, this clonotype turned up many times. The V and J genes are TRBV7-6 and TRBJ1-1, with TRBD1 identical over 8 bases. The V and J ends lost 5 bases and 1 base, in that order; junction bases with no gene match: 6. CDR3 length equals 15 residues. Germline-derived CDR1 and CDR2 are SGHVS and FNYEAQ. CDR3 sequence reads: CASSPDRAENTEAFF. CDR3 coding DNA: TGTGCCAGCAGCCCGGACAGGGCTGAGAACACTGAAGCTTTCTTT.

This clonotype was found many times. The chain employs TRBV7-8 and TRBJ2-2; D possibly uses TRBD1 or TRBD2 (5 bases each). V lost 2 bases and J lost 2, with 15 bases in between. The V gene's germline CDR1 is SGHVS and CDR2 FQNEAQ. The length of the CDR3 is 17 residues. The CDR3: CASSLLGDSLNTGELFF. The CDR3 DNA sequence: TGTGCCAGCAGCTTACTGGGGGATAGCCTTAACACCGGGGAGCTGTTTTTT.

As to this clonotype: A read error may be the cause here, since a much bigger clone is one base away. V and J are TRBV6-2 or TRBV6-3 and TRBJ2-3, with 12 bases matching TRBD2. Per germline, CDR1 MNHEY and CDR2 SVGEGT. After removal of 6 bases from V and 3 bases from J, the junction contained 4 bases not matched to a gene. The CDR3 is 15 residues long. CDR3 nucleotide sequence: TGTGCCAGCAGATGGACTAGCGGGGAAACAGATACGCAGTATTTT. Residues: CASRWTSGETDTQYF.

This chain links TRBV29-1 with TRBJ2-3, with TRBD2 matching 8 bases. The CDR3 sequence is 16 residues long. Trimming at V came to 3 bases and at J to 0 bases, leaving 8 bases not matched to a gene. Germline CDR1 reads SQVTM; CDR2 reads ANQGSEA. CDR3 DNA sequence: TGCAGCGTTGAGGGGGGGTCTAGCGGGAGCACAGATACGCAGTATTTT. Translation: CSVEGGSSGSTDTQYF.

V and J are TRBV19 and TRBJ1-4; 7 nucleotides agree with TRBD1. Losses at the gene ends were 7 bases for V and 5 bases for J; bases not matched to a gene: 16. The CDR3 loop spans 17 amino acids. The germline CDR1 and CDR2 sequences are LNHDA and SQIVND (reference sequence). CDR3 sequence reads: CASMSQIMGQKNEKLFF. The CDR3 DNA reads TGTGCCAGTATGTCCCAGATTATGGGACAGAAAAATGAAAAACTGTTTTTT.

The table lists this clonotype with many counts. CDR3 coding DNA: TGCGCCATCGACAGGCCGGAATCCAACAGGGAACCACAGCCCCAGCATTTT. Translated, it gives CAIDRPESNREPQPQHF. The gene calls are TRBV23-1 and TRBJ1-5; TRBD1 is a possible D gene (6 bases). TRBV23-1 is designated an ORF whose function remains uncertain. The CDR3 runs to 17 residues. Trimming pared 10 bases from V and 7 bases from J, leaving 29 bases between.

This clonotype was seen ten or more times. The chain employs TRBV6-6 and TRBJ1-5, with 10 positions matching TRBD1. V trimming: 4 bases; J trimming: 6 bases; junction bases outside the gene matches: 12. The length of the CDR3 is 17 residues. Germline CDR1 is MNHNY and CDR2 is SVGAGI (reference sequence). In nucleotides, the CDR3 is TGTGCCAGCAGTTCACCCCCCGGGACAGGGGTGGGTCAGCCCCAGCATTTT. Protein sequence: CASSSPPGTGVGQPQHF.

The chain recombines TRBV27 with TRBJ2-2; no firm D call. V dropped 0 bases and J dropped 1 base, with 6 bases sitting between them. CDR1 MNHEY and CDR2 SMNVEV come from the germline V gene (reference sequence). The CDR3 spans 15 residues. The CDR3 nucleotides read TGTGCCAGCAGTTTATCGTGGGGGAACACCGGGGAGCTGTTTTTT. Its translation is CASSLSWGNTGELFF.

This clonotype was recorded many times. The rearrangement joins TRBV28 to TRBJ1-2; a weak D match, TRBD1 (6 bases). CDR1 MDHEN and CDR2 SYDVKM come from the germline V gene. This CDR3 has 13 amino acids. The CDR3 DNA reads as TGTGCAGCAGCTTGGGCAGGGGATGGCGGCTACACCTTC. Protein: CAAAWAGDGGYTF.

The J gene is TRBJ2-4, the V gene TRBV29-1; D assignment may be TRBD1 or TRBD2 (5 bases each). Germline values: CDR1 SQVTM, CDR2 ANQGSEA. The length of the CDR3 is 12 residues. V gave up 7 bases and J gave up 6 bases, with 13 bases separating them. The CDR3 sequence: CSARDGSNIQYF. The CDR3 coding sequence is TGCAGCGCCCGGGACGGATCAAACATTCAGTACTTC. The full variable domain, completed using reference TRBV29-1 and TRBJ2-4, is SAVISQKPSRDICQRGTSLTIQCQVDSQVTMMFWYRQQPGQSLTLIATANQGSEATYESGFVIDKFPISRPNLTFSTLTVSNMSPEDSSIYLCSARDGSNIQYFGAGTRLSVL.

This clonotype was detected ten times or more. The chain combines TRBV19 with TRBJ2-5; 7 bases are shared with TRBD1. The length of the CDR3 is 15 residues. Trimming at V came to 3 bases and at J to 2 bases, leaving 6 bases not matched to a gene. The V gene's germline CDR1 is LNHDA and CDR2 SQIVND (reference sequence). As DNA, the CDR3 is TGTGCCAGTAGTATCGTCGGGACAGTACAAGAGACCCAGTACTTC. It yields the protein CASSIVGTVQETQYF.

In this sample, this clonotype turned up many times. The chain employs TRBV2 and TRBJ2-1, with unresolved D. Trimming removed 7 bases from V and 0 bases from J, with 10 bases in between. This CDR3 comprises 14 residues. Germline V CDR1 and CDR2: SNHLY, FYNNEI. The CDR3 spells CASIAETSYNEQFF. The DNA for the CDR3 is TGTGCCAGCATAGCAGAAACCTCCTACAATGAGCAGTTCTTC.

This clonotype has a handful of counts. The chain has TRBV28 and TRBJ1-2; no definite D call. Germline CDR1 and CDR2: MDHEN and SYDVKM. The CDR3 runs to 13 residues. The germline V and J ends were trimmed by 6 bases and 1 base, with 9 bases remaining between them. The CDR3 sequence is CASSSGDNYGYTF. The DNA for the CDR3 is TGTGCCAGCAGCTCCGGGGATAACTATGGCTACACCTTC.

This clonotype was counted at least ten times. The genes are TRBV29-1 and TRBJ1-1; TRBD1 matches at 7 bases. Germline CDR1 reads SQVTM; CDR2 reads ANQGSEA. The J segment lost 4 bases and the V segment lost 6 bases, leaving 8 bases of the junction unmatched. The CDR3 runs 13 residues. The CDR3 DNA follows: TGCAGCGTACAACAGGGGATAGGCACTGAAGCTTTCTTT. It translates to CSVQQGIGTEAFF.

This clonotype was observed many times. The rearrangement links TRBV6-5 to TRBJ1-2; 10 nucleotides line up with TRBD1. V shed 4 bases and J 7 bases; nucleotides not matched to a gene: 12. Germline V CDR1 and CDR2: MNHEY, SVGAGI. This CDR3 comprises 16 residues. In DNA, the CDR3 is TGTGCCAGCAGTTCATTGACCGGGACAGGGGAATTTGGCTACACCTTC. Residues: CASSSLTGTGEFGYTF.

This clonotype was recorded at least ten times. The chain links TRBV4-3 to TRBJ1-2; D is ambiguous. Trimming cost V 4 bases and J 5 bases, with 20 bases left between them. CDR3 length: 16 amino acids. CDR1 is LGHNA, CDR2 YSLEER, per germline. CDR3 residues: CASSPGYGSALYGYTF. CDR3 DNA: TGCGCCAGCAGCCCAGGATACGGATCCGCCCTTTATGGCTACACCTTC.

This clonotype turned up a few times. The chain couples TRBV7-4 to TRBJ2-1, with no clear D. CDR1 and CDR2 (germline): SGHVT, SQSDAQ. V was trimmed by 5 bases and J by 4 bases, leaving 6 bases between them. This CDR3 comprises 12 residues. As DNA, the CDR3 is TGTGCCAGCAGCGTCAGGTACAATGAGCAGTTCTTC. This encodes CASSVRYNEQFF.

This clonotype was counted at least ten times. The chain joins TRBV2 to TRBJ1-1; 12 bases line up with TRBD1. J was trimmed by 8 bases and V by 6 bases; bases with no gene match: 7. Germline V gene sequence: CDR1 SNHLY, CDR2 FYNNEI. This CDR3 has 14 amino acids. In nucleotides, the CDR3 is TGTGCCAGCAGGGAGGGACAGGGGGCCGGGGAAGCTTTCTTT. It yields the protein CASREGQGAGEAFF.

This clonotype was observed many times. The CDR3 DNA reads TGTGCCAGCAGCCCGGGACCGAGGACAGATACGCAGTATTTT. This sequence encodes CASSPGPRTDTQYF. The rearrangement uses TRBV7-2 and TRBJ2-3; the D call may be TRBD1 or TRBD2 (5 bases each). V lost 5 bases to trimming and J lost 3 bases, with 12 bases between them. This CDR3 comprises 14 residues. The germline V gene encodes CDR1 SGHTA and CDR2 FQGNSA.

There are many counts of this clonotype. The chain combines TRBV6-5 with TRBJ2-6; possibly TRBD1 for D (6 bases). Looked up from germline, CDR1 is MNHEY and CDR2 is SVGAGI. The CDR3 covers 15 residues. V gave up 1 base and J gave up 2 bases, with 6 bases separating them. CDR3 loop: CASSYWTAGANVLTF. The CDR3 coding sequence is TGTGCCAGCAGTTACTGGACAGCTGGGGCCAACGTCCTGACTTTC.

This clonotype came up many times. J is TRBJ1-1 and V is TRBV5-5, with D tentatively TRBD1 (5 bases). Germline V CDR1 and CDR2: SGHKS, YYEKEE (reference sequence). The V gene lost 6 bases and the J gene lost 5 bases, with 14 bases spanning the gap. The CDR3 is made up of 13 amino acids. In nucleotides, the CDR3 is TGTGCCAGCACCGGGACCCCGAGAACTGAAGCTTTCTTT. Residues: CASTGTPRTEAFF. Looking up the rest from reference TRBV5-5 and TRBJ1-1 gives the full variable domain: DAGVTQSPTHLIKTRGQQVTLRCSPISGHKSVSWYQQVLGQGPQFIFQYYEKEERGRGNFPDRFSARQFPNYSSELNVNALLLGDSALYLCASTGTPRTEAFFGQGTRLTVV.

Many counts were recorded for this clonotype. CDR3: CSARKPGQGVADTQYF. CDR3 DNA sequence: TGCAGTGCTAGAAAACCGGGACAGGGTGTGGCAGATACGCAGTATTTT. This sequence joins TRBV20-1 and TRBJ2-3, with 9 nucleotides matching TRBD1. The CDR3 sequence is 16 residues long. Germline V gives CDR1 DFQATT, CDR2 SNEGSKA (reference sequence). Trimming cost V 2 bases and J 4 bases; bases outside gene matches: 10.

This clonotype was seen many times. The CDR3 here is CASREGVSEKLFF. CDR3 nucleotide sequence: TGTGCCAGCAGAGAGGGAGTATCTGAAAAACTGTTTTTT. This rearrangement joins TRBV2 to TRBJ1-4, with D unresolved. The V gene's germline CDR1 is SNHLY and CDR2 FYNNEI. V shed 6 bases and J shed 7 bases, with 12 bases lying between them. The CDR3 extends over 13 amino acids.